This T cell receptor (beta chain) was captured by sequencing in a study of identical twins. One entry per CDR3 protein results from TCRdb running MiXCR on the 5' RACE reads. In the table there are 500,000 to 650,000 distinct CDR3 sequences, 20% to 25% of which are singletons. In regard to this clonotype: Its antigen is as yet unknown.

Study observations and caveats: It was out-of-frame TCR alpha sharing in monozygotic twins that models underestimated. The presence of invariant MAIT and iNKT cells could partly confound analyses of zero-insertion sequences.

This CDR3 is 15 amino acids long. V shed 3 bases and J shed 1 base, with 10 bases lying between them. Separately, the same data were catalogued under a study of yellow fever vaccine responses in identical twins.

The sequenced sample was CD4+ T cells sorted from blood. The source is a woman aged 18-30 years in good health. The V gene is TRBV12-3 or TRBV12-4, the J gene TRBJ2-1; tentative D call: TRBD2 (6 bases). This CDR3 reads CASSFTGESYNEQFF. Here the CDR3 DNA reads TGTGCCAGCAGTTTCACGGGGGAGTCCTACAATGAGCAGTTCTTC.